The rows below give T cell receptor beta chains drawn from one sample of a study of neoadjuvant anti-PD-1 for oral cavity cancer. Using immunoSEQ multiplex PCR, the repertoire was profiled, and TCRdb retains in-frame clones only, with some absent. The data hold some 70,000 clones, with around 84% observed a single time. The sample in question was PBMCs, obtained after nivolumab (anti-PD-1) treatment. Receptors originate from a person aged 35-79 years with oral cavity squamous cell carcinoma. Both conserved end residues are part of each CDR3. The D gene is left open where the match is weak. Some rows mark clone size as missing; the rest say once, few, many or name a class of expanded clone.

J | D | size | V | DNA | CDR3
TRBJ2-1 | - | few | TRBV9 | TGTGCCAGCAGCGTAGGAAGGGACCCTTCCTACAATGAGCAGTTCTTC | CASSVGRDPSYNEQFF
TRBJ2-4 | TRBD2 | - | TRBV14 | TGTGCCAGCAGCCAAAGGACTAGCGGGAGACTCGTTCACGGCATTCAGTACTTC | CASSQRTSGRLVHGIQYF
TRBJ2-7 | - | - | TRBV11-2 | TGTGCCAGCAGCTTAACACAGTCATTTTCCTACGAGCAGTACTTC | CASSLTQSFSYEQYF
TRBJ1-5 | - | once | TRBV2 | TGTGCCAGCAGTGCAGGGAGCAGCAATCAGCCCCAGCATTTT | CASSAGSSNQPQHF
TRBJ2-1 | - | - | TRBV7-6 | TGTGCCAGCAGCCTCAGGGTGAATGAGCAGTTCTTC | CASSLRVNEQFF
TRBJ1-1 | - | - | TRBV2 | TGTGCCAGCAGTGATGATGGGACCGGGAACACTGAAGCTTTCTTT | CASSDDGTGNTEAFF
TRBJ1-2 | - | - | TRBV28 | TGTGCCAGCAGTATCCTCCAACAGACCAACTATGGCTACACCTTC | CASSILQQTNYGYTF
TRBJ2-5 | TRBD2 | - | TRBV5-1 | TGCGCCAGCAGCCCCCTTGGAGCGGGATTCAAAGAGACCCAGTACTTC | CASSPLGAGFKETQYF
TRBJ2-7 | TRBD1 | - | TRBV7-9 | TGTGCCAGCAGCTTAGGTTGGACAGGGGCTTACGAGCAGTACTTC | CASSLGWTGAYEQYF
TRBJ1-5 | - | - | TRBV6-6 | TGTGCCAGCAGTTACTCCGGGGGCAATCAGCCCCAGCATTTT | CASSYSGGNQPQHF
TRBJ2-2 | - | - | TRBV5-1 | TGCGCCAGCAGCGTTGTTAGCGCTAACACCGGGGAGCTGTTTTTT | CASSVVSANTGELFF
TRBJ2-3 | - | - | TRBV6-5 | TGTGCCAGCAGTACGACCACAGATACGCAGTATTTT | CASSTTTDTQYF
TRBJ1-4 | - | few | TRBV6-1 | - | CASSDSGRAAKLFF
TRBJ2-5 | - | - | TRBV2 | TGTGCCAGCAGTCCACCAATCGGACTCGGTTGGGAGACCCAGTACTTC | CASSPPIGLGWETQYF
TRBJ2-1 | - | - | TRBV15 | TGTGCCACCAGTTTGGAGGCGAGCTCCTACAATGAGCAGTTCTTC | CATSLEASSYNEQFF
TRBJ2-5 | - | - | TRBV9 | TGTGCCAGCAGCGACTCCCAAGAGACCCAGTACTTC | CASSDSQETQYF
TRBJ2-7 | TRBD2 | - | TRBV6-5 | TGTGCCAGCAGTAGGACTAGCGGTTCCTACGAGCAGTACTTC | CASSRTSGSYEQYF
TRBJ1-1 | - | - | TRBV5-6 | TGTGCCAGCAGCTTGGGTCTGCGTTTGAACACTGAAGCTTTCTTT | CASSLGLRLNTEAFF
TRBJ2-7 | - | - | TRBV6-6 | TGTGCCAGCAGTTACGGGTGGGGTAGCCACGAGCAGTACTTC | CASSYGWGSHEQYF
TRBJ1-2 | TRBD1 | - | TRBV6-6 | TGTGCCACATTTCTGACAGGGTATGGCTACACCTTC | CATFLTGYGYTF
TRBJ2-4 | - | - | TRBV9 | TGTGCCAGCAGCGGAACCAAAAACATTCAGTACTTC | CASSGTKNIQYF
TRBJ1-1 | - | - | TRBV6-5 | TGTGCCAGCAGTGACCGGGCGGTGAACACTGAAGCTTTCTTT | CASSDRAVNTEAFF
TRBJ2-7 | - | once | TRBV5-1 | TGCGCCACCACACCAGGACCCACACTTTCCTACGAGCAGTACTTC | CATTPGPTLSYEQYF
TRBJ2-7 | - | - | TRBV6-4 | TGTGCAGCGGACAAATGGGACTACGAGCAGTACTTC | CAADKWDYEQYF
TRBJ2-1 | - | - | TRBV27 | TGTGCCAGCAGTTTACCCCTTAACAGGGGAGGAAACAATGAGCAGTTCTTC | CASSLPLNRGGNNEQFF
TRBJ1-2 | TRBD1 | - | TRBV30 | TGTGCCTGGAGTCCCGGCAGGGGGTATGGCTACACCTTC | CAWSPGRGYGYTF
TRBJ2-7 | TRBD1 | - | TRBV28 | TGTGCCAGCAGTCCGGGACAGGGGCTCTACGAGCAGTACTTC | CASSPGQGLYEQYF
TRBJ2-7 | TRBD2 | - | TRBV5-1 | TGCGCCAGCAGCTTGGACGGCGGGAGGTACGAGCAGTACTTC | CASSLDGGRYEQYF
TRBJ1-1 | - | - | TRBV11-1 | TGTGCCAGCAGCCAGTTGGGGCTGAACACTGAAGCTTTCTTT | CASSQLGLNTEAFF
TRBJ1-1 | TRBD1 | - | TRBV7-2 | TGTGCCAGCAGCCCACACAGGGGGCTAGGCGCTTTCTTT | CASSPHRGLGAFF
TRBJ2-5 | TRBD2 | once | TRBV5-1 | TGCGCCAGCAGCCTCGGGACTAGCGGGCCCCAAGAGACCCAGTACTTC | CASSLGTSGPQETQYF
TRBJ1-5 | - | - | TRBV6-5 | TGTGCCAGCAGTTTGCTGGGAGGTCAGCCCCAGCATTTT | CASSLLGGQPQHF
TRBJ2-3 | TRBD2 | - | TRBV27 | TGTGCCAGCAGTTTATCGCTCGGCGGGGGTGCCACAGATACGCAGTATTTT | CASSLSLGGGATDTQYF
TRBJ1-5 | - | - | TRBV19 | TGTGCCAGTAGTATCCCAGGTGTAAGCAATCAGCCCCAGCATTTT | CASSIPGVSNQPQHF
TRBJ2-7 | - | - | TRBV2 | TGTGCCAGCAGTAAAGGCCGCCTTAGCTCCTACGAGCAGTACTTC | CASSKGRLSSYEQYF
TRBJ1-2 | TRBD1 | - | TRBV5-1 | TGCGCCAGCAGCCTGGACGGGGGGACAGGCTATGGCTACACCTTC | CASSLDGGTGYGYTF
TRBJ2-5 | TRBD1 | once | TRBV9 | TGTGCCAGCAGCGTAAACAGGGGGCAAGAGACCCAGTACTTC | CASSVNRGQETQYF
TRBJ2-2 | TRBD2 | few | TRBV6-5 | TGTGCCAGCAGTTGGGAGGGAGCGAACACCGGGGAGCTGTTTTTT | CASSWEGANTGELFF
TRBJ1-1 | - | once | TRBV25-1 | TGTGCCAGCAGGCAGACAGGCGTGGGCACTGAAGCTTTCTTT | CASRQTGVGTEAFF
TRBJ2-5 | TRBD1 | - | TRBV5-1 | TGCGCCAGCAGCCTGAGGGGATGGGACAGGGGGGAGACCCAGTACTTC | CASSLRGWDRGETQYF
TRBJ1-4 | - | - | TRBV30 | TGTGCCAGGGACACTCCCCGGGGGAAACTGTTTTTT | CARDTPRGKLFF
TRBJ1-1 | - | - | TRBV5-1 | TGCGCCAGCAGCTTGGAGGGATGGGCCACTGAAGCTTTCTTT | CASSLEGWATEAFF
TRBJ2-5 | - | - | TRBV30 | TGTGCCTGGAGTGGAATGCTAACACAGGTGGGGATGGCCCTTGAACGAGAGACCCAGTACTTC | CAWSGMLTQVGMALERETQYF
TRBJ2-1 | - | - | TRBV7-6 | TGTGCCAGCAGCTTGGCACAGGCTGGGGGTGAGCAGTTCTTC | CASSLAQAGGEQFF
TRBJ1-1 | - | - | TRBV14 | TGTGCCAGCAGCAGTCGACGGAACACTGAAGCTTTCTTT | CASSSRRNTEAFF
TRBJ1-2 | TRBD1 | - | TRBV28 | TGTGCCAGCTTCTTAATGGACAATGGGGACAGCAACTATGGCTACACCTTC | CASFLMDNGDSNYGYTF
TRBJ1-2 | - | - | TRBV7-8 | TGTGCCAGCGGTTCACAGGAAGTTAACTATGGCTACACCTTC | CASGSQEVNYGYTF
TRBJ2-1 | TRBD2 | - | TRBV4-1 | TGCGCCAGCAGCCAAGTGGTTGCGCGGGAGGGTCCTGAGCAGTTCTTC | CASSQVVAREGPEQFF
TRBJ1-5 | TRBD1 | - | TRBV6-5 | TGTGCCAGCAGACAGGGGAGCGGTCAGCCCCAGCATTTT | CASRQGSGQPQHF
TRBJ2-3 | - | - | TRBV4-2 | TGTGCCAGCAGCCTTAATCAGGGCACGCAGTATTTT | CASSLNQGTQYF
TRBJ1-2 | - | - | TRBV6-1 | TGTGCCAGCGGTCGTCTAGATGGCTACACCTTC | CASGRLDGYTF
TRBJ2-7 | - | - | TRBV6-5 | TGTGCCAGCAGTTACTCTTGGACTGGCCGATCCTACGAGCAGTACTTC | CASSYSWTGRSYEQYF
TRBJ1-2 | TRBD1 | - | TRBV30 | TGTGCCTGGAGGACAGGGGCGGCCTATGGCTACACCTTC | CAWRTGAAYGYTF
TRBJ2-5 | TRBD1 | - | TRBV28 | TGTGCCAGCAGTCTCCGACAGGGTGGGGTAGAGACCCAGTACTTC | CASSLRQGGVETQYF
TRBJ1-5 | - | - | TRBV28 | TGTGCCAGCAGTTTATTCACCGATAGCAATCAGCCCCAGCATTTT | CASSLFTDSNQPQHF
TRBJ2-2 | - | - | TRBV11-3 | TGTGCCAGCAGCTTATCCGGAGGGATGTCCACCGGGGAGCTGTTTTTT | CASSLSGGMSTGELFF
TRBJ1-5 | TRBD1 | - | TRBV5-6 | TGTGCCAGCAGCCGACAGGGGGACAGTCAGCCCCAGCATTTT | CASSRQGDSQPQHF